These T cell receptor beta chains were read from a single sample in a study of T cell responses to AZD1222 COVID-19 vaccine. Using immunoSEQ multiplex PCR, the repertoire was profiled, and TCRdb retains in-frame clones only, with some absent. The table has around 100,000 clones, 80% to 95% seen once; the top ten hold 1.7%. The material was peripheral blood, obtained on day 0 of AZD1222 vaccination. These receptors came from an adult in good health. The CDR3 runs from the conserved cysteine through the conserved F or W. A D gene is named only where the DNA matches it firmly. For some rows the clone size is stated as once, few or many, or as a class when expanded; others skip it.

d_call j_call clone_size v_call cdr3_aa cdr3_nt
TRBD1 TRBJ2-2 NA TRBV7-2 CASSFSSTGQGSGELFF TGTGCCAGCAGCTTTAGTTCTACGGGACAGGGGTCCGGGGAGCTGTTTTTT
TRBD1 TRBJ2-2 NA TRBV10-3 CAILTGSTGELFF TGTGCCATCTTGACAGGGAGCACCGGGGAGCTGTTTTTT
NA TRBJ2-7 NA TRBV2 CASSVVRTAPEQYF TGTGCCAGCAGTGTGGTACGGACGGCACCCGAGCAGTACTTC
NA TRBJ2-2 NA TRBV21-1 CASSKVGPRGPGELFF TGTGCCAGCAGCAAAGTTGGCCCTCGCGGTCCGGGGGAGCTGTTTTTT
TRBD2 TRBJ2-1 NA TRBV7-2 CASRPGGLAGSYNEQFF TGTGCCAGCAGACCTGGCGGACTAGCGGGTTCCTACAATGAGCAGTTCTTC
TRBD2 TRBJ2-2 NA TRBV5-8 CASSLGGTSVPTGELFF TGTGCCAGCAGCTTGGGTGGGACTAGCGTTCCCACCGGGGAGCTGTTTTTT
NA TRBJ1-6 NA TRBV6-1 CASSEQAERSPLHF TGTGCCAGCAGTGAACAGGCCGAGAGATCACCCCTCCACTTT
TRBD1 TRBJ1-4 NA TRBV3-1/TRBV3-2 CASSQSTGFGKLFF TGTGCCAGCAGCCAATCGACAGGGTTTGGAAAACTGTTTTTT
TRBD2 TRBJ2-5 NA TRBV15 CATSRGLLGRETQYF TGTGCCACCAGCAGAGGACTACTCGGGAGGGAGACCCAGTACTTC
TRBD2 TRBJ2-3 NA TRBV13 CASSSEGGRATDTQYF TGTGCCAGCAGCTCAGAAGGCGGGAGGGCCACAGATACGCAGTATTTT
NA TRBJ1-1 NA TRBV12-3/TRBV12-4 CASVGITGEAFF TGTGCCAGCGTGGGGATAACAGGTGAAGCTTTCTTT
TRBD2 TRBJ2-1 once TRBV7-2 CASSSLGLAGYNEQFF TGTGCCAGCAGCTCCCTGGGACTAGCGGGATACAATGAGCAGTTCTTC
NA TRBJ2-2 NA TRBV27 CASSLPPRGGELFF TGTGCCAGCAGTTTACCCCCTAGAGGCGGGGAGCTGTTTTTT
TRBD1 TRBJ1-1 NA TRBV2 CASMRDSGTEAFF TGTGCCAGCATGAGGGACAGCGGCACTGAAGCTTTCTTT
NA TRBJ2-3 NA TRBV5-4 CASSYGLSTDTQYF TGTGCCAGCAGCTACGGACTAAGCACAGATACGCAGTATTTT
TRBD1 TRBJ1-1 few TRBV14 CASSHLTGRNTEAFF TGTGCCAGCAGCCATCTGACAGGGAGGAACACTGAAGCTTTCTTT
NA TRBJ2-3 NA TRBV2 CASGGSTDTQYF TGTGCCAGCGGGGGCAGCACAGATACGCAGTATTTT
NA TRBJ1-6 NA TRBV7-9 CASSPDSPLHF TGTGCCAGCAGCCCTGATTCACCCCTCCACTTT
NA TRBJ2-2 NA TRBV1 CTSSQVMLAGDLFANTGELFF TGCACCAGCAGCCAAGTCATGCTAGCGGGAGATTTGTTCGCGAACACCGGGGAGCTGTTTTTT
TRBD2 TRBJ2-7 once TRBV7-6 CASSPKAGSGSFGRRQYF TGTGCCAGCAGTCCAAAGGCTGGTAGCGGGAGTTTTGGGCGGCGGCAGTACTTC
NA TRBJ2-2 once TRBV3-1/TRBV3-2 CASSLSVNTGELFF TGTGCCAGCAGCCTAAGTGTGAACACCGGGGAGCTGTTTTTT
NA TRBJ1-3 NA TRBV30 CAWFGLSSGNTIYF TGTGCCTGGTTTGGACTGTCCTCTGGAAACACCATATATTTT
NA TRBJ2-6 NA TRBV9 CASSVRGSGANVLTF TGTGCCAGCAGCGTGCGGGGCTCTGGGGCCAACGTCCTGACTTTC
NA TRBJ2-5 once TRBV3-1/TRBV3-2 CAIGRPEETQYF TGTGCCATCGGACGGCCAGAAGAGACCCAGTACTTC
NA TRBJ1-2 NA TRBV10-3 CATSMEHRNYGYTF TGTGCCACCTCAATGGAGCACCGCAACTATGGCTACACCTTC
NA TRBJ2-1 NA TRBV7-9 CASSQGQVPYNEQFF TGTGCCAGCAGTCAGGGCCAGGTCCCCTACAATGAGCAGTTCTTC
NA TRBJ1-3 NA TRBV19 CASSIAAASSGNTIYF TGTGCCAGTAGTATAGCGGCAGCTTCCTCTGGAAACACCATATATTTT
NA TRBJ1-4 NA TRBV2 CASSEAGMTNEKLFF TGTGCCAGCAGTGAGGCGGGGATGACTAATGAAAAACTGTTTTTT
NA TRBJ2-5 NA TRBV6-5 CASSIQAQETQYF TGTGCCAGCAGTATTCAGGCCCAAGAGACCCAGTACTTC
TRBD1 TRBJ1-2 NA TRBV29-1 CSVERDSISNGYTF TGCAGCGTTGAACGGGACAGCATTTCGAATGGCTACACCTTC
NA TRBJ1-4 NA TRBV15 CATSRDTSAEREKLFF TGTGCCACCAGCAGAGATACCAGCGCCGAGAGGGAAAAACTGTTTTTT
NA TRBJ1-5 once TRBV6-5 CASSPRDWPYRPQHF TGTGCCAGCAGTCCGCGGGACTGGCCTTATCGGCCCCAGCATTTT
NA TRBJ2-3 NA TRBV27 CASTGQGRLGTDTQYF TGTGCCAGCACGGGTCAGGGAAGACTCGGCACAGATACGCAGTATTTT
NA TRBJ1-6 NA TRBV29-1 CSPRTHSPLHF TGCAGCCCCCGGACTCACTCACCCCTCCACTTT
NA TRBJ2-1 NA TRBV19 CASEMGHTSNEQFF TGTGCCAGTGAAATGGGACATACCTCTAATGAGCAGTTCTTC
TRBD2 TRBJ2-7 NA TRBV6-6 CASSYSGAGDSYEQYF TGTGCCAGCAGTTACTCCGGCGCGGGGGACTCCTACGAGCAGTACTTC
TRBD1 TRBJ1-2 NA TRBV28 CASRGGQGANYGYTF TGTGCCAGCAGGGGGGGACAGGGAGCTAACTATGGCTACACCTTC
TRBD1 TRBJ2-5 NA TRBV9 CASSERTGEETQYF TGTGCCAGCAGCGAACGGACAGGTGAAGAGACCCAGTACTTC
TRBD1 TRBJ1-6 once TRBV27 CASSSGTGYRDSPLHF TGTGCCAGCAGTTCCGGGACAGGGTATCGAGATTCACCCCTCCACTTT
NA TRBJ1-2 NA TRBV27 CASSSSRQPRTYGYTF TGTGCCAGCAGTTCTAGTCGACAGCCGAGGACCTATGGCTACACCTTC
NA TRBJ1-1 NA TRBV6-5 CASSSGVNTEAFF TGTGCCAGCAGTTCAGGAGTCAACACTGAAGCTTTCTTT
NA TRBJ1-2 NA TRBV4-1 CASSQDITGTNYGYTF TGCGCCAGCAGCCAAGATATAACAGGGACCAACTATGGCTACACCTTC
NA TRBJ2-5 NA TRBV9 CASSAGPVGETQYF TGTGCCAGCAGCGCGGGTCCCGTCGGGGAGACCCAGTACTTC
TRBD1 TRBJ2-2 NA TRBV28 CASSLLRGPLLNTGELFF TGTGCCAGCAGTTTACTTAGGGGGCCCTTACTTAACACCGGGGAGCTGTTTTTT
NA TRBJ2-2 NA TRBV6-4 CASSDSPTGELFF TGTGCCAGCAGTGACTCCCCGACGGGGGAGCTGTTTTTT
TRBD2 TRBJ2-2 NA TRBV28 CASMRGGLAYSGELFF TGTGCCAGTATGAGGGGGGGACTAGCGTATTCCGGGGAGCTGTTTTTT
NA TRBJ1-4 once TRBV10-3 CATSDSEKLFF TGTGCCACCTCAGACTCCGAAAAACTGTTTTTT
TRBD2 TRBJ2-1 NA TRBV28 CASSSGSGSYNEQFF TGTGCCAGCAGTTCGGGTAGCGGGAGCTACAATGAGCAGTTCTTC
TRBD1 TRBJ1-6 NA TRBV5-8 CASSSPGTGVGGNSPLHF TGTGCCAGCAGCTCCCCCGGGACAGGAGTGGGTGGAAATTCACCCCTCCACTTT
TRBD2 TRBJ2-3 NA TRBV3-1/TRBV3-2 CASSQYRGTSGFTDTQYF TGTGCCAGCAGCCAGTACAGAGGGACTAGCGGGTTCACAGATACGCAGTATTTT
TRBD1 TRBJ2-7 once TRBV2 CASTNRGYEQYF TGTGCCAGCACTAACAGGGGCTACGAGCAGTACTTC
NA TRBJ1-1 NA TRBV6-6 CASSNQGSKNTEAFF TGTGCCAGCAGCAATCAAGGGTCAAAGAACACTGAAGCTTTCTTT
TRBD1 TRBJ1-2 NA TRBV28 CATGQGNYGYTF TGTGCCACGGGACAGGGCAACTATGGCTACACCTTC
TRBD2 TRBJ2-1 NA TRBV27 CASSFFNIGAGDRNEQFF TGTGCCAGCAGTTTTTTTAACATTGGGGCGGGAGATCGGAATGAGCAGTTCTTC
NA TRBJ1-5 NA TRBV6-1 CASSEYGQNQPQHF TGTGCCAGCAGTGAATATGGGCAAAATCAGCCCCAGCATTTT
TRBD2 TRBJ2-2 NA TRBV7-3 CASSRKTSGTGELFF TGTGCCAGCAGCCGTAAGACTAGCGGGACCGGGGAGCTGTTTTTT
TRBD2 TRBJ2-2 NA TRBV6-2/TRBV6-3 CASSSFHQRGKHTGELFF TGTGCCAGCAGTTCATTTCACCAGCGGGGTAAACACACCGGGGAGCTGTTTTTT
NA TRBJ2-7 NA TRBV20-1 CSASSGGDSYEQYF TGCAGTGCTAGTTCCGGGGGCGACTCCTACGAGCAGTACTTC
NA TRBJ2-7 NA TRBV10-2 CASIDSLAGLGEQYF TGCGCCAGCATTGATTCACTAGCTGGGTTGGGCGAGCAGTACTTC
NA TRBJ1-2 NA TRBV11-2 CASSLRQYDYGYTF TGTGCCAGCAGCTTACGCCAATACGACTATGGCTACACCTTC